In this sample, the clone carrying this T cell receptor (beta chain) turned up once. The antigen is not known. Germline CDR1 is SEHNR and CDR2 is FQNEAQ (reference sequence). Germline trimming cut 2 bases from V and 6 bases from J; bases unmatched to any gene: 8. The CDR3 sequence is 15 residues long. The data were taken from a study of cytomegalovirus exposure and HLA in healthy donors. Findings and limits, study-wide: Listed as cytomegalovirus-associated were 150 to 200 TCR beta chains. What a later analysis showed was that several of the most significant clusters appeared linked to common viral pathogens.

It was with 60 Vbeta and 13 Jbeta primers that the PCR ran. Here immunoSEQ multiplex PCR was the method, and the copy in TCRdb shows in-frame clones only, minus some. The sample has about 140,000 clones; roughly 80% are singletons. What was sequenced was PBMCs. The sequence derives from a man between 18 and 29 years old in good health and CMV-seropositive. The gene calls are TRBV7-9 and TRBJ1-2, with TRBD1 matching over 8 bases. CDR3 nucleotides: TGTGCCAGCAGCTTAAGGGGGACAGGCTCTGATGGCTACACCTTC. As protein: CASSLRGTGSDGYTF. The full variable domain, in which reference TRBV7-9 and TRBJ1-2 provide the parts outside the CDR3, is DTGVSQNPRHKITKRGQNVTFRCDPISEHNRLYWYRQTLGQGPEFLTYFQNEAQLEKSRLLSDRFSAERPKGSFSTLEIQRTEQGDSAMYLCASSLRGTGSDGYTFGSGTRLTVV.